A single sample gave rise to the 2 T cell receptor beta chains below, sequenced in a study of PD-L1 blockade in urothelial cancer. Stated time point: peripheral blood 6 weeks after treatment start. Sequencing was performed with immunoSEQ multiplex PCR; in TCRdb, only in-frame clones are kept and a portion is missing. The sample includes roughly 100,000 clones, roughly 80% of them seen just once. The material was PBMCs, obtained around atezolizumab (anti-PD-L1) treatment. Every receptor here comes from a man aged 70 or older with urothelial cancer.

This clone appeared once. The chain carries TRBV10-3 and TRBJ2-1; TRBD2 might be the D (5 bases). This CDR3 is built from 13 residues. Per germline, CDR1 ENHRY and CDR2 SYGVKD. Trimming pared 7 bases from V and 8 bases from J, leaving 15 bases between. DNA of the CDR3: TGTGCCATCAAACTGCAACCCGGGGATGAGCAGTTCTTC. Translation gives CAIKLQPGDEQFF.

The chain couples TRBV9 to TRBJ1-1; TRBD1 is a possible D gene (6 bases). V dropped 3 bases and J dropped 3 bases, with 9 bases sitting between them. The germline gives CDR1 SGDLS, CDR2 YYNGEE. CDR3 length: 13 residues. CDR3 region: CASSARQDTEAFF. The CDR3 DNA sequence: TGTGCCAGCAGCGCCCGACAGGACACTGAAGCTTTCTTT.